A single sample is the source of the 18 T cell receptor beta chains below, sequenced in a study of T cell responses to AZD1222 COVID-19 vaccine (dated by TCRdb to 2020 to 2022). Libraries were made using the immunoSEQ multiplex PCR assay. TCRdb obtained this table from immuneACCESS and retained in-frame rearrangements with V and J assigned. These tables miss some clones; where compared with another copy, unresolved V genes account for less than half of the shortfall, and the remainder is unexplained. The sample has more than 90,000 clones on record, approximately 90% of them singletons. 1.3% of the sample is in the top ten clones. In light of the paper, this sample's time point label describes: baseline before first vaccination. The sequenced sample was peripheral blood, obtained on day 0 of AZD1222 vaccination. Receptors originate from an adult in good health.

The table lists this clone with a few counts. The rearrangement joins TRBV5-1 to TRBJ1-1; perhaps TRBD1 as D (5 bases). The CDR3 covers 15 residues. V lost 0 bases and J 1 base, leaving 10 bases between the germline ends. Per germline, CDR1 SGHRS and CDR2 YFSETQ. For the CDR3, the DNA is TGCGCCAGCAGCTTGGAAGACAGACGGAACACTGAAGCTTTCTTT. Amino acid sequence: CASSLEDRRNTEAFF.

This clone was detected only once. The rearrangement joins TRBV27 to TRBJ2-5; 7 nucleotides line up with TRBD1. V lost 0 bases, J lost 5 bases, and 9 bases stayed unmatched. CDR3 length equals 16 residues. Germline loops: CDR1 MNHEY, CDR2 SMNVEV (reference sequence). Here the CDR3 reads CASSLSPTTGDETQYF. The CDR3 DNA sequence: TGTGCCAGCAGTTTATCCCCGACCACAGGGGATGAGACCCAGTACTTC.

The chain combines TRBV5-1 with TRBJ1-1, with D unresolved. The CDR3 sequence is 14 residues long. The V end lost 6 bases, the J end lost 3 bases, and 15 bases lay between the germline ends. Germline CDR1 SGHRS, CDR2 YFSETQ. In DNA, the CDR3 is TGCGCCAGCAACCCGGGGAGAGGTCACACTGAAGCTTTCTTT. Residues: CASNPGRGHTEAFF.

This rearrangement joins TRBV29-1 to TRBJ1-2; D not certain. The ends were cut back, 1 base at V and 8 bases at J, with 17 bases in the middle. This CDR3 is 14 amino acids long. Germline-derived CDR1 and CDR2 are SQVTM and ANQGSEA. DNA of the CDR3: TGCAGCGTTGAAGCAATCCGCTCGGGATCCGGCTACACCTTC. It encodes CSVEAIRSGSGYTF.

The chain has TRBV4-2 and TRBJ1-3, with 8 bases that match TRBD1. This CDR3 region has 17 residues. Germline values: CDR1 LGHNA, CDR2 YNFKEQ. V shed 4 bases and J 4 bases; nucleotides not matched to a gene: 12. The CDR3 protein is CASSRLGQAMNGNTIYF. In DNA, the CDR3 is TGTGCCAGCAGCCGATTGGGACAGGCAATGAACGGAAACACCATATATTTT.

This clone was picked up one time. V gene TRBV6-5 combines with J gene TRBJ1-4; maybe TRBD1 (6 bases). Germline V gene lookup returns CDR1 MNHEY and CDR2 SVGAGI. V was cut by 4 bases and J by 4 bases, with 13 bases left in between. The CDR3 length is 15 residues. DNA for the CDR3: TGTGCCAGCAGTTCCCGGACAGCCATTAATGAAAAACTGTTTTTT. Protein sequence: CASSSRTAINEKLFF.

The chain recombines TRBV6-5 with TRBJ1-2; TRBD1 aligns across 9 bases. CDR3 size: 14 residues. J gave up 5 bases and V 6 bases, and 7 bases lay outside the gene matches. The germline gives CDR1 MNHEY, CDR2 SVGAGI. CDR3 sequence (DNA): TGTGCCAGCAGGGGGACAGGGACAATTTATGGCTACACCTTC. It yields the protein CASRGTGTIYGYTF.

The rearrangement uses TRBV28 and TRBJ1-5, with D hard to call. Germline V CDR1 and CDR2: MDHEN, SYDVKM. The CDR3 totals 13 residues. Trimming stripped 7 bases from V and 3 bases from J, with 10 bases between. CDR3 sequence (DNA): TGTGCCAGCACCCAGAATTTCAATCAGCCCCAGCATTTT. Its protein product is CASTQNFNQPQHF.

This clone was recorded a few times. V is TRBV11-2 and J is TRBJ2-5; 7 bases align to TRBD1. V trimming: 1 base; J trimming: 3 bases; junction bases outside the gene matches: 5. Looked up from germline, CDR1 is SGHAT and CDR2 is FQNNGV. This CDR3 spans 15 amino acids. The DNA for the CDR3 is TGTGCCAGCAGCTTAGGGACAGGAGATGAAGAGACCCAGTACTTC. It specifies CASSLGTGDEETQYF.

J is TRBJ1-1 and V is TRBV4-2; 8 bases map to TRBD1. Losses at the gene ends were 3 bases for V and 0 bases for J; bases not matched to a gene: 6. This CDR3 has 16 amino acids. The germline gives CDR1 LGHNA, CDR2 YNFKEQ. CDR3 region: CASSQRTGTMNTEAFF. In DNA, the CDR3 is TGTGCCAGCAGCCAGCGGACAGGGACCATGAACACTGAAGCTTTCTTT.

The V gene is TRBV3-1 (or the pseudogene TRBV3-2), the J gene TRBJ2-3; the D is unclear. Germline CDR1 is LGHDT and CDR2 is YNNKEL (reference sequence). There are 13 residues in the CDR3. Deletions cut 4 bases from V and 2 bases from J, with 7 bases between. CDR3 nucleotides: TGTGCCAGCAGCCTCAGTACCACAGATACGCAGTATTTT. Encoded protein: CASSLSTTDTQYF.

This chain links TRBV9 with TRBJ2-2; TRBD1 agrees at 8 bases. There are 17 residues in the CDR3. From germline, CDR1 is SGDLS and CDR2 YYNGEE. Germline trimming cut 4 bases from V and 1 base from J; bases unmatched to any gene: 9. The CDR3 loop is CASSLYLQGVNTGELFF. The CDR3 DNA sequence: TGTGCCAGCAGCCTCTACCTACAGGGGGTGAACACCGGGGAGCTGTTTTTT. Using reference TRBV9 and TRBJ2-2 for the parts outside the CDR3, the full variable domain is DSGVTQTPKHLITATGQRVTLRCSPRSGDLSVYWYQQSLDQGLQFLIQYYNGEERAKGNILERFSAQQFPDLHSELNLSSLELGDSALYFCASSLYLQGVNTGELFFGEGSRLTVL.

This clone was seen a single time. The chain uses TRBV3-1 (or the pseudogene TRBV3-2) and TRBJ2-7; D unclear. With 2 bases removed from V and 2 bases from J, the gap between germline ends came to 10 bases. The germline CDR1 and CDR2 sequences are LGHDT and YNNKEL (reference sequence). The CDR3 consists of 14 residues. The CDR3 coding sequence is TGTGCCAGCAGCCAAAGCTTCGTGGCCTACGAGCAGTACTTC. Translating gives CASSQSFVAYEQYF.

The chain joins TRBV28 to TRBJ2-7; D gene ambiguous. Per the germline V gene, CDR1 is MDHEN and CDR2 is SYDVKM. The CDR3 covers 13 residues. V was shortened by 5 bases and J by 4 bases, with 12 bases between the two germline ends. CDR3 bases: TGTGCCAGCAGTCACCGGGTCTCTTACGAGCAGTACTTC. Protein sequence: CASSHRVSYEQYF.

CDR3 sequence: CASSLSGQKNTEAFF. Here the CDR3 DNA reads TGCGCCAGCAGCTTGTCAGGGCAGAAGAACACTGAAGCTTTCTTT. The chain links TRBV5-1 to TRBJ1-1; D may be TRBD1 (5 bases). CDR1 is SGHRS and CDR2 is YFSETQ in the germline V gene. The V end lost 1 base, the J end lost 1 base, and 11 bases lay between the germline ends. CDR3 length: 15 amino acids.

This sequence joins TRBV6-2 or TRBV6-3 and TRBJ1-2, with TRBD1 matching over 7 bases. Trimming at V came to 6 bases and at J to 0 bases, leaving 4 bases not matched to a gene. The germline CDR1 and CDR2 sequences are MNHEY and SVGEGT. The CDR3 is 14 amino acids. This CDR3 reads CASSTGVANYGYTF. As DNA, the CDR3 is TGTGCCAGCAGCACAGGGGTAGCTAACTATGGCTACACCTTC.

The CDR3 coding sequence is TGTGCCAGCAGCTACCGAGCGGGGGAGCTCTACGAGCAGTACTTC. Translating it yields CASSYRAGELYEQYF. J is TRBJ2-7 and V is TRBV11-3, with 8 bases lining up with TRBD2. J was trimmed by 3 bases and V by 4 bases; bases with no gene match: 8. The CDR3 spans 15 residues. Germline CDR1 is SGHNT and CDR2 is YENEEA. The variable domain in full, completed from reference TRBV11-3 and TRBJ2-7, reads EAGVVQSPRYKIIEKKQPVAFWCNPISGHNTLYWYLQNLGQGPELLIRYENEEAVDDSQLPKDRFSAERLKGVDSTLKIQPAELGDSAVYLCASSYRAGELYEQYFGPGTRLTVT.

The chain combines TRBV6-5 with TRBJ2-5, with a weak D call TRBD2 (6 bases). The ends were cut back, 9 bases at V and 2 bases at J, with 16 bases in the middle. Germline CDR1 and CDR2: MNHEY and SVGAGI. The CDR3 is made up of 14 amino acids. CDR3 DNA sequence: TGTGCCAGTAGCCAGTCAGGGAGGCAAGAGACCCAGTACTTC. Encoded protein: CASSQSGRQETQYF.